This TCR beta chain is from a study of identical twins. Template switching, a step in the protocol, added a universal primer site, and cDNA carried unique molecular identifiers. TCRdb re-called the 5' RACE reads through MiXCR, storing one row per CDR3 protein. The data contain 400,000 to 550,000 distinct CDR3 sequences, about 20% of them singletons. This clonotype was counted many times. Trimming stripped 4 bases from V and 6 bases from J, with 9 bases between. The CDR3 spans 12 residues. Looked up from germline, CDR1 is DFQATT and CDR2 is SNEGSKA (reference sequence). The data also belong to a second study, concerning T cells expressing NK-cell markers. From that second work: The sequencing cohort of eight donors included seven HCMV-seropositive individuals and one seronegative individual. With an anti-gamma-delta TCR antibody, sorting in several experiments was kept to alpha-beta TCR T cells. HCMV specificity of the expanded NKG2C+ T cell clones was not established.

This sequence originates from a woman younger than 35 in good health. The sequencing input was CD4+ T cells sorted from blood. This rearrangement joins TRBV20-1 to TRBJ2-2; D not resolved. The CDR3 nucleotides read TGCAGTGCTATGAGGAATTCCGGGGAGCTGTTTTTT. It is translated as CSAMRNSGELFF.